The 11 T cell receptor beta chains in this list originate from one sample, sequenced in a study of PD-L1 blockade in urothelial cancer. The data were produced by immunoSEQ multiplex PCR, yet TCRdb's version contains in-frame clones alone and is incomplete. The sample includes fewer than 45,000 clones, roughly 38% of them seen just once. This material consisted of tumor tissue, taken before atezolizumab (anti-PD-L1) treatment. The source is a man in his sixties with urothelial cancer.

This clone was observed a few times. The rearrangement uses TRBV7-8 and TRBJ2-3, with D possibly being TRBD1 (5 bases). This CDR3 is 13 amino acids long. Germline V gene data show CDR1 as SGHVS and CDR2 as FQNEAQ. Trimming shortened V by 2 bases and J by 7 bases, and 10 bases separated the two germline ends. CDR3 in DNA: TGTGCCAGCAGCTTAACTCTGGACAATACGCAGTATTTT. The encoded protein is CASSLTLDNTQYF.

The chain has TRBV30 and TRBJ1-1; 7 nucleotides align to TRBD1. Germline assignment: CDR1 GTSNPN and CDR2 SVGIG (reference sequence). CDR3 length: 13 amino acids. V lost 2 bases and J lost 10; bases outside the gene matches: 10. CDR3 nucleotides: TGTGCCTGGAGTCCTAGACCAACAGGGGTAGCTTTCTTT. Translating it yields CAWSPRPTGVAFF.

This clone has just a few counts. The chain links TRBV11-3 to TRBJ2-2, with D possibly TRBD2 on 6 matching bases. Trimming shortened V by 5 bases and J by 4 bases, and 11 bases separated the two germline ends. Germline-derived CDR1 and CDR2 are SGHNT and YENEEA. This CDR3 has 14 amino acids. The CDR3 region is CASSPWGVTGELFF. The CDR3 DNA reads TGTGCCAGCAGCCCCTGGGGGGTCACCGGGGAGCTGTTTTTT.

This chain links TRBV9 with TRBJ2-4; the match to TRBD2 covers 7 bases. CDR1 and CDR2 (germline): SGDLS, YYNGEE. This CDR3 has 14 residues. After removal of 1 base from V and 9 bases from J, the junction contained 7 bases not matched to a gene. The CDR3 nucleotides are TGTGCCAGCAGCGTAAGCTGGCGGGAGAGCATTCAGTACTTC. This codes for CASSVSWRESIQYF.

This clone has a handful of counts. This rearrangement joins TRBV6-7 to TRBJ1-2; 7 bases are a match to TRBD1. TRBV6-7 is given ORF status, its function remaining uncertain. Trimming took 5 bases from V and 4 from J; bases not matched to a gene: 7. The CDR3 has 14 amino acids. CDR3 DNA: TGTGCCAGCAGTGACGGGACAGAGATCTATGGCTACACCTTC. It yields the protein CASSDGTEIYGYTF.

This clone was seen at least ten times. This chain uses TRBV9 with TRBJ1-4; D might be TRBD1 (6 bases). This CDR3 comprises 12 residues. V lost 4 bases and J 7 bases, leaving 8 bases between the germline ends. In germline, CDR1 is SGDLS, CDR2 YYNGEE. CDR3 amino acids: CASSSRGEKLFF. The CDR3 DNA sequence: TGTGCCAGCAGCTCCAGGGGTGAAAAACTGTTTTTT.

This clone was observed a handful of times. The genes are TRBV11-3 and TRBJ2-3; D perhaps matches TRBD1 (5 bases). The CDR3 is made up of 14 amino acids. Trimming removed 1 base at V and 1 base at J, with 6 bases between. Germline CDR1 SGHNT, CDR2 YENEEA. As DNA, the CDR3 is TGTGCCAGCAGCTTAGTACAGGGCACAGATACGCAGTATTTT. Its protein is CASSLVQGTDTQYF.

V is TRBV5-1 and J is TRBJ2-5, with 9 bases identical to TRBD1. Losses at the gene ends were 3 bases for V and 2 bases for J; bases not matched to a gene: 2. The CDR3 sequence is 14 residues long. The germline gives CDR1 SGHRS, CDR2 YFSETQ. In DNA form, the CDR3 reads TGCGCCAGCAGCTCAGGACAGGGGCAAGAGACCCAGTACTTC. It encodes CASSSGQGQETQYF.

Only a few counts were recorded for this clone. The chain carries TRBV2 and TRBJ1-5; TRBD1 agrees at 9 bases. Germline CDR1 and CDR2: SNHLY and FYNNEI. The V gene end was trimmed by 4 bases and the J gene end by 4 bases; junction bases not matched to a gene: 11. CDR3 size: 17 residues. The CDR3 protein is CASSGSLIGTGNQPQHF. In DNA, the CDR3 is TGTGCCAGCAGTGGTAGCTTGATCGGGACAGGGAATCAGCCCCAGCATTTT.

At least ten counts were recorded for this clone. The CDR3 nucleotides are TGTGCCAGCAGCTGGGCCGCCCGGTTCTCACCCCTCCACTTT. Encoded protein: CASSWAARFSPLHF. This chain connects TRBV7-1 to TRBJ1-6; D not resolved. TRBV7-1 falls under the ORF class, with uncertain function. The CDR3 is 14 residues long. Between the trimmed V and J ends, which lost 4 bases and 10 bases, there was a span of 14 bases.

The chain joins TRBV28 to TRBJ2-2; TRBD2 aligns across 11 bases. V gave up 2 bases and J gave up 5 bases; unmatched junction bases: 10. CDR1 MDHEN and CDR2 SYDVKM come from the germline V gene. This CDR3 has 18 residues. This CDR3 reads CASSLHGTSGKRTGELFF. The CDR3 coding sequence is TGTGCCAGCAGTTTACATGGGACTAGCGGTAAACGAACCGGGGAGCTGTTTTTT.